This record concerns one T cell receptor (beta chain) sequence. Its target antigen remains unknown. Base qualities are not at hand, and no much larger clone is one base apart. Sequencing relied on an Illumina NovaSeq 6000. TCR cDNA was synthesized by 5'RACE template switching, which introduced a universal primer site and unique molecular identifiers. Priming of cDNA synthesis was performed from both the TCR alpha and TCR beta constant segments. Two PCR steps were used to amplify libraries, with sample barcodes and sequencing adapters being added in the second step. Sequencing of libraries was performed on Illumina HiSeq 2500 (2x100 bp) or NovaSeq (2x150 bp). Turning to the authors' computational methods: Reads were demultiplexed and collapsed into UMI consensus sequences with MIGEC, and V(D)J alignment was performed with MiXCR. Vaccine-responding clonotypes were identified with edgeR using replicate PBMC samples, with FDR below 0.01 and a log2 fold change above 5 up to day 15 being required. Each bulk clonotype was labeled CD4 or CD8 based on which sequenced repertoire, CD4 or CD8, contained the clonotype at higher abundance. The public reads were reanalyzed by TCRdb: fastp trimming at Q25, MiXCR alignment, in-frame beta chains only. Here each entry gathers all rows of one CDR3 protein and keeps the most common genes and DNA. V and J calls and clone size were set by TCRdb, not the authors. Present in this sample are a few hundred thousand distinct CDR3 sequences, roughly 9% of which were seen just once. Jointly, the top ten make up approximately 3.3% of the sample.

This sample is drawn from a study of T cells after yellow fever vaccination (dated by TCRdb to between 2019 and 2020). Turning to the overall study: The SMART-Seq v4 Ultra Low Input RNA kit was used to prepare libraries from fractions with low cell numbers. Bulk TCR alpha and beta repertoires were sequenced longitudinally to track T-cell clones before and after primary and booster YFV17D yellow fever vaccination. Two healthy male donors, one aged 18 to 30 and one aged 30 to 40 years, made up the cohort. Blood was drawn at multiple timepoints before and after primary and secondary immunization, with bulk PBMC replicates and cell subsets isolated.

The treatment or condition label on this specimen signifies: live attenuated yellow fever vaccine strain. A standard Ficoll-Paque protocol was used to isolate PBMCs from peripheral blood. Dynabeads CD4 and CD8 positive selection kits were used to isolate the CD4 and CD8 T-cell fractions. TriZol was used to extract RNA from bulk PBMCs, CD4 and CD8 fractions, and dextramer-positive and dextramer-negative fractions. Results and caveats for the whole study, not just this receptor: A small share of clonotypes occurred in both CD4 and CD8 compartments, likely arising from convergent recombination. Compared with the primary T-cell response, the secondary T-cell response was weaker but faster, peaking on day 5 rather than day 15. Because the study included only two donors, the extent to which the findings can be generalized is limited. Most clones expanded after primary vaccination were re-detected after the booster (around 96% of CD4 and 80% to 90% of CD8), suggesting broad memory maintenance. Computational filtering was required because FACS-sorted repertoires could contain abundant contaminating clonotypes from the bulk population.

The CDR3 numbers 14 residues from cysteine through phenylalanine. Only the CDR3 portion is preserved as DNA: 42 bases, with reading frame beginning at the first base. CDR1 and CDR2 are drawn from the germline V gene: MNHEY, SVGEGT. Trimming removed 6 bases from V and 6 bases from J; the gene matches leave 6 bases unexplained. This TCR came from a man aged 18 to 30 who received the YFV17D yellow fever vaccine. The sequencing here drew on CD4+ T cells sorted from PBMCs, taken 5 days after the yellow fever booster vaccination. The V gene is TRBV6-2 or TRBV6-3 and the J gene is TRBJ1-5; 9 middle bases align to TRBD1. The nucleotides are TGTGCCAGCAGGGACCACAGGGGGCGTCAGCCCCAGCATTTT. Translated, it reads CASRDHRGRQPQHF.